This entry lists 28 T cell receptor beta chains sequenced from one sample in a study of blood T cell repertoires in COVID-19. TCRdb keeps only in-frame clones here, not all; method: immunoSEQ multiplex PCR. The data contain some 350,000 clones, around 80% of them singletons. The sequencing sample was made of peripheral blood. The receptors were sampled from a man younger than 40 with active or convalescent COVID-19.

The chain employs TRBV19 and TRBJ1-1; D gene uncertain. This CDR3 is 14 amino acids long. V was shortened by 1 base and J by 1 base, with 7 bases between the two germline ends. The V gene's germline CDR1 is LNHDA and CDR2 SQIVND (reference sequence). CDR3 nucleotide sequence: TGTGCCAGTAGTATAGTGAACGGGAACACTGAAGCTTTCTTT. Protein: CASSIVNGNTEAFF.

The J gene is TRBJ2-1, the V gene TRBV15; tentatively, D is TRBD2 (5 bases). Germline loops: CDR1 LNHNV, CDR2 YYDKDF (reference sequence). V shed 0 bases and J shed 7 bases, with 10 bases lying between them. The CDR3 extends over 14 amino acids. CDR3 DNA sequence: TGTGCCACCAGCAGAGAAGGGAGAAATAATGAGCAGTTCTTC. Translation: CATSREGRNNEQFF. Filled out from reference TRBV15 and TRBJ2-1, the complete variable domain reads DAMVIQNPRYQVTQFGKPVTLSCSQTLNHNVMYWYQQKSSQAPKLLFHYYDKDFNNEADTPDNFQSRRPNTSFCFLDIRSPGLGDTAMYLCATSREGRNNEQFFGPGTRLTVL.

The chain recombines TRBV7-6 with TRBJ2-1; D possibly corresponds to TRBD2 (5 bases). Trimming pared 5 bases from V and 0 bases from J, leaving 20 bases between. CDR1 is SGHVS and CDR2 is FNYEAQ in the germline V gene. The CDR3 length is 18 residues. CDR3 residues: CASSLGVLDLYSYNEQFF. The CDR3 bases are TGTGCCAGCAGCCTCGGGGTCCTCGACCTTTACTCCTACAATGAGCAGTTCTTC.

The CDR3 DNA reads as TGTGCCTGGAGTGCCTTCACTGAAGCTTTCTTT. Amino acids: CAWSAFTEAFF. This chain links TRBV30 with TRBJ1-1; D not certain. Germline CDR1 is GTSNPN and CDR2 is SVGIG (reference sequence). The CDR3 has 11 amino acids. V lost 1 base and J 4 bases, leaving 4 bases between the germline ends.

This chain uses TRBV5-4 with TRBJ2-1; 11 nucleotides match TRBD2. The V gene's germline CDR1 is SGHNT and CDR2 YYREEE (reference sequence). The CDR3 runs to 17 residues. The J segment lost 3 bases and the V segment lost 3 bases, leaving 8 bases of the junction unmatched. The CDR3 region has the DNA TGTGCCAGCAGCTCGGGGGCCGGGACTAGCGGCTACAATGAGCAGTTCTTC. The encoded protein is CASSSGAGTSGYNEQFF.

The CDR3 region is CATRFGELFF. The CDR3, as DNA: TGTGCCACGCGATTTGGGGAGCTGTTTTTT. The rearrangement links TRBV19 to TRBJ2-2; no clear D gene. Germline-derived CDR1 and CDR2 are LNHDA and SQIVND (reference sequence). This CDR3 is built from 10 residues. V lost 10 bases and J lost 8, with 8 bases in between.

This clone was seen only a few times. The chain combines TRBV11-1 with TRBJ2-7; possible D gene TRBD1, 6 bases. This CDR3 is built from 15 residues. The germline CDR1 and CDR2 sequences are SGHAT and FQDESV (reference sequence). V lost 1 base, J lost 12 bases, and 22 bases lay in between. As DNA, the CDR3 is TGTGCCAGCAGCTTAGAAGGTTCCGGGACAAGGTTCAGGTACTTC. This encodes CASSLEGSGTRFRYF.

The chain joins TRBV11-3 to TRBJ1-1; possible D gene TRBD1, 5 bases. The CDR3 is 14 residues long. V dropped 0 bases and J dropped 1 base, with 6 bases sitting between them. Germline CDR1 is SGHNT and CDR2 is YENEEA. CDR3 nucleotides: TGTGCCAGCAGCTTAGAAGGGGAGAACACTGAAGCTTTCTTT. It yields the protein CASSLEGENTEAFF.

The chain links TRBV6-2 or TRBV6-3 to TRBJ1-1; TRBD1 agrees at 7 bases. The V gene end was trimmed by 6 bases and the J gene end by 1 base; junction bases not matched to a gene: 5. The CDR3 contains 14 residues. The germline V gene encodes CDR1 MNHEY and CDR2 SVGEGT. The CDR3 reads CASSQGQWNTEAFF. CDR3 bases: TGTGCCAGCAGCCAGGGACAGTGGAACACTGAAGCTTTCTTT.

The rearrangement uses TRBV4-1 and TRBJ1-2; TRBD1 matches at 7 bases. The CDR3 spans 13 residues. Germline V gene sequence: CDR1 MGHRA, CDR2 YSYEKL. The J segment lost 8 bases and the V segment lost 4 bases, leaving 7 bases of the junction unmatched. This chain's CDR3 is CASSRPTGFGYTF. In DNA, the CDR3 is TGCGCCAGCAGCCGCCCGACAGGGTTCGGCTACACCTTC.

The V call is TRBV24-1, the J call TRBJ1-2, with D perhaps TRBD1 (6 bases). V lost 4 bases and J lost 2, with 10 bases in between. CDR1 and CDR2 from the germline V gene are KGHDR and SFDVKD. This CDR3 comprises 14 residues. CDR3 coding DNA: TGTGCCACCAGTGACCAAGACAGGAACTATGGCTACACCTTC. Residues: CATSDQDRNYGYTF.

CDR3 sequence (DNA): TGTGCCAGCAGCCTTAGGGGACTAGCGGGACCCAATGAGCAGTTCTTC. Its translation is CASSLRGLAGPNEQFF. The rearrangement uses TRBV7-9 and TRBJ2-1, with 13 bases aligning to TRBD2. Germline V gene lookup returns CDR1 SEHNR and CDR2 FQNEAQ (reference sequence). The junction had 7 bases not matched to a gene; V was cut back by 5 bases and J by 6 bases. This CDR3 has 16 amino acids.

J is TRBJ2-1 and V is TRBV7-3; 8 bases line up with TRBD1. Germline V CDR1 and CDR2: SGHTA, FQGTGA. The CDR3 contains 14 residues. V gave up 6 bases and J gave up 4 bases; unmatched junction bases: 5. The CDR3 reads CASSPGGRYNEQFF. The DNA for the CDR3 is TGTGCCAGCAGTCCAGGGGGCCGGTACAATGAGCAGTTCTTC.

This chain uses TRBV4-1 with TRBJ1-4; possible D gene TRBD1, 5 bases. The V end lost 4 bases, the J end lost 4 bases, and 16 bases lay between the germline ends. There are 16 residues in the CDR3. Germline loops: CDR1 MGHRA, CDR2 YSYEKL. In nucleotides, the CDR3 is TGCGCCAGCAGCCCGTTGGGGGGTAGGGTTAATGAAAAACTGTTTTTT. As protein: CASSPLGGRVNEKLFF.

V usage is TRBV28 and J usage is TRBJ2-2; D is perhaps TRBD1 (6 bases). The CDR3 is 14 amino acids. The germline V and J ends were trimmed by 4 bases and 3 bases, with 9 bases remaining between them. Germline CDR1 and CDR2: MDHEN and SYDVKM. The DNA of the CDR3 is TGTGCCAGCAGTTGGGACATCTACACCGGGGAGCTGTTTTTT. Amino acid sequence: CASSWDIYTGELFF. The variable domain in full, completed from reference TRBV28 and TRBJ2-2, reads DVKVTQSSRYLVKRTGEKVFLECVQDMDHENMFWYRQDPGLGLRLIYFSYDVKMKEKGDIPEGYSVSREKKERFSLILESASTNQTSMYLCASSWDIYTGELFFGEGSRLTVL.

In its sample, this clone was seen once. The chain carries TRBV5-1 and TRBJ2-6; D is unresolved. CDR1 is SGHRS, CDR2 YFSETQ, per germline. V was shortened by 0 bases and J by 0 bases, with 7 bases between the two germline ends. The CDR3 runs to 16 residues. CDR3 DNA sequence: TGCGCCAGCAGCTTGGGGTTAGTCTCTGGGGCCAACGTCCTGACTTTC. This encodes CASSLGLVSGANVLTF.

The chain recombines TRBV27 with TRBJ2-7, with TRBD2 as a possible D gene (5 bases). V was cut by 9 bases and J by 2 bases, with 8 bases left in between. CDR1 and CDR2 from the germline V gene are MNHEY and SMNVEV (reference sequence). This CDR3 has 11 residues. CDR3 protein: CARGGTYEQYF. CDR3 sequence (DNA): TGTGCCAGAGGAGGAACCTACGAGCAGTACTTC.

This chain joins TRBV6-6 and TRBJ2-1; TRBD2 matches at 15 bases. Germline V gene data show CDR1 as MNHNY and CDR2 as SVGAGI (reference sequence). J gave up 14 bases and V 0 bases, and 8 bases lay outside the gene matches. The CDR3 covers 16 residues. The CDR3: CASSYSKGLAGGREFF. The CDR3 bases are TGTGCCAGCAGTTACTCCAAGGGACTAGCGGGAGGACGGGAGTTCTTC.

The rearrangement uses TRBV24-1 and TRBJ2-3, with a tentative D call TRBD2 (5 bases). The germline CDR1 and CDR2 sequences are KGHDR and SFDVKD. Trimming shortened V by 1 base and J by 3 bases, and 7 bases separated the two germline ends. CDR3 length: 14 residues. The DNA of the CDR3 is TGTGCCACCAGTGATTTTGGAGGTACAGATACGCAGTATTTT. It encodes CATSDFGGTDTQYF.

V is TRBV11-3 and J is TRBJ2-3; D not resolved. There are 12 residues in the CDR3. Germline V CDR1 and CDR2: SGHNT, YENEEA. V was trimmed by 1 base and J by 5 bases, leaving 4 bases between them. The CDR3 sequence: CASSLGQDTQYF. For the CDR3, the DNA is TGTGCCAGCAGCTTAGGTCAAGATACGCAGTATTTT.

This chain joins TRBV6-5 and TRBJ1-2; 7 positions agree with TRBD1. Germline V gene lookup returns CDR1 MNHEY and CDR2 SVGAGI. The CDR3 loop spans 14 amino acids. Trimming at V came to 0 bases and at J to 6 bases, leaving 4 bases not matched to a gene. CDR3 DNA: TGTGCCAGCAGTTACTCCAGGGGGGAAAATGGCTACACCTTC. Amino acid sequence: CASSYSRGENGYTF.

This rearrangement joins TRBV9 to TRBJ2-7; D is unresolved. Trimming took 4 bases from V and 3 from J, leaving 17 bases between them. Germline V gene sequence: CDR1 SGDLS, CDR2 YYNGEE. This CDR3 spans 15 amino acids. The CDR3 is CASSPPWSPGYEQYF. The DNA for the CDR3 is TGTGCCAGCAGCCCCCCATGGTCCCCGGGCTACGAGCAGTACTTC.

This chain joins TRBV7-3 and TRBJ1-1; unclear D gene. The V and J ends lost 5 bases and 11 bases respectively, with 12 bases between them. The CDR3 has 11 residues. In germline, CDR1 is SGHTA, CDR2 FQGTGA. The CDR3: CASSPGDRAFF. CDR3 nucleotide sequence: TGTGCCAGCAGCCCCGGGGATCGGGCTTTCTTT.

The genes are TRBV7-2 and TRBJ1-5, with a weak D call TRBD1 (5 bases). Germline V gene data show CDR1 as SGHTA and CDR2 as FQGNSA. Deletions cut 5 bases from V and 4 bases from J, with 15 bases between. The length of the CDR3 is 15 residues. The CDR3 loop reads CASSVTGGDNQPQHF. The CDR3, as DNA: TGTGCCAGCAGCGTCACCGGAGGGGATAATCAGCCCCAGCATTTT.

The CDR3 sequence: CASSQGTGDGYTF. CDR3 in DNA: TGCGCCAGCAGCCAAGGGACAGGGGATGGCTACACCTTC. The V and J genes are TRBV4-1 and TRBJ1-2, with TRBD1 matching 9 bases. The length of the CDR3 is 13 residues. The germline V gene has CDR1 MGHRA and CDR2 YSYEKL. The V segment lost 1 base and the J segment 6 bases; nucleotides outside the gene matches: 0.

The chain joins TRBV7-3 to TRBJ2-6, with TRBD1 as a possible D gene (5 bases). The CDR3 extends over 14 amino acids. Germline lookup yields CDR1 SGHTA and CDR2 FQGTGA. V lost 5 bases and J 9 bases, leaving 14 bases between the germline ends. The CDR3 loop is CASSVSSTGNVLTF. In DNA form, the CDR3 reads TGTGCCAGCAGCGTATCCTCAACAGGCAACGTCCTGACTTTC.

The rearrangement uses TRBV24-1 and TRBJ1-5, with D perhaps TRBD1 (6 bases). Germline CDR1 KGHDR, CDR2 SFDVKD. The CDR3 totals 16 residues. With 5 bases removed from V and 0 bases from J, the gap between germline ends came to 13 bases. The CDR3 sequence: CATSARGGASNQPQHF. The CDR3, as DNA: TGTGCCACCAGTGCCCGAGGGGGGGCTAGCAATCAGCCCCAGCATTTT.

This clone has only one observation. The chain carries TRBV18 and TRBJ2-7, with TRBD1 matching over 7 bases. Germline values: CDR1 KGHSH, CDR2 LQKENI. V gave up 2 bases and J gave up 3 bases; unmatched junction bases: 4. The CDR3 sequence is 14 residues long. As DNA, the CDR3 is TGTGCCAGCTCACCAGAACAGGGGAACTACGAGCAGTACTTC. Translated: CASSPEQGNYEQYF.